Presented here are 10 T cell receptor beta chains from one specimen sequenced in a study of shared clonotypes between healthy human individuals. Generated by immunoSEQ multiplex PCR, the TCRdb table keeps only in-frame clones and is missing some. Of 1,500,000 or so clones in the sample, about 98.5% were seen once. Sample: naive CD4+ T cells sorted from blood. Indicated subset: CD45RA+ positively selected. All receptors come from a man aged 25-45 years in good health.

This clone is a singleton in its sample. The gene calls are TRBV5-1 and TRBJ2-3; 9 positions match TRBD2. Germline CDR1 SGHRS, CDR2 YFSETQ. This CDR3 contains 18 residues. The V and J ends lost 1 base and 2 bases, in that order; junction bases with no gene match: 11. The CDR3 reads CASSLTSGLIGTTDTQYF. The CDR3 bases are TGCGCCAGCAGCTTGACTAGCGGGTTGATTGGGACCACAGATACGCAGTATTTT.

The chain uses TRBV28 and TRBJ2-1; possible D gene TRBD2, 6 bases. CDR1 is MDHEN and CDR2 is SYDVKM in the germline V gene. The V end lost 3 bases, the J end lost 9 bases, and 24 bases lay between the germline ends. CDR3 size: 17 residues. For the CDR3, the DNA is TGTGCCAGCAGTTTGATCGCCCTCGGGCGGGACTCCGGTGAGCAGTTCTTC. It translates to CASSLIALGRDSGEQFF.

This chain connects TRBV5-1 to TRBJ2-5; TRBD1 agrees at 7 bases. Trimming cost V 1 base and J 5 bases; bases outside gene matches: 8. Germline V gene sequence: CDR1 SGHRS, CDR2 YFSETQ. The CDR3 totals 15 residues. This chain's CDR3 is CASSLQTGVVETQYF. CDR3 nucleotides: TGCGCCAGCAGCTTGCAAACAGGGGTGGTCGAGACCCAGTACTTC.

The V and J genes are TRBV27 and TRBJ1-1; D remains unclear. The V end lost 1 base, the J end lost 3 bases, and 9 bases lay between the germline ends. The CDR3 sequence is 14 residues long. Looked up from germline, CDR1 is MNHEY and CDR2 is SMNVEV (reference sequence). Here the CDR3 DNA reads TGTGCCAGCAGTTTATGGGAAAGGGACACTGAAGCTTTCTTT. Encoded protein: CASSLWERDTEAFF.

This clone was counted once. Here the CDR3 reads CASDSGRAGTDTQYF. CDR3 DNA: TGTGCCAGTGATAGCGGGAGGGCCGGCACAGATACGCAGTATTTT. The chain employs TRBV19 and TRBJ2-3; 11 bases are a match to TRBD2. Trimming cost V 8 bases and J 1 base; bases outside gene matches: 5. Germline assignment: CDR1 LNHDA and CDR2 SQIVND (reference sequence). The CDR3 is 15 residues long.

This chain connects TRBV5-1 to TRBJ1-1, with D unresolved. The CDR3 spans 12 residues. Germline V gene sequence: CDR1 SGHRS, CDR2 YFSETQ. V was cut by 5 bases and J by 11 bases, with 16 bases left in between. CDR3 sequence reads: CASSSDRGWAFF. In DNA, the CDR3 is TGCGCCAGCAGTTCGGATCGGGGTTGGGCTTTCTTT.

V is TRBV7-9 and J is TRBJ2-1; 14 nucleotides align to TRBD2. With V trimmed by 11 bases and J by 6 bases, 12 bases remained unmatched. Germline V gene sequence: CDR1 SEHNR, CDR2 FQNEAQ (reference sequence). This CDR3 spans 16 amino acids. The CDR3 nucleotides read TGTGCCGGGGGACTAGCGGGAGTGATGCTAGTCAATGAGCAGTTCTTC. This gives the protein CAGGLAGVMLVNEQFF.

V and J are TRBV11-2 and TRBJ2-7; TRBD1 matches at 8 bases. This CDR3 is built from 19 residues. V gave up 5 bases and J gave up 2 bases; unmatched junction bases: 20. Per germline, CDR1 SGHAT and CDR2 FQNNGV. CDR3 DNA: TGTGCCAGCAGCCGCCATATAGGACAGGGACGGTCATCTCCCTACGAGCAGTACTTC. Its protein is CASSRHIGQGRSSPYEQYF. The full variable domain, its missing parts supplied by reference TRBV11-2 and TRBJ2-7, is EAGVAQSPRYKIIEKRQSVAFWCNPISGHATLYWYQQILGQGPKLLIQFQNNGVVDDSQLPKDRFSAERLKGVDSTLKIQPAKLEDSAVYLCASSRHIGQGRSSPYEQYFGPGTRLTVT.

CDR3 sequence: CASIAGALLYEQYF. The CDR3 nucleotides are TGTGCCTCCATAGCGGGGGCCCTCCTATACGAGCAGTACTTC. The chain has TRBV28 and TRBJ2-7; the match to TRBD2 covers 9 bases. The CDR3 is 14 amino acids. The germline CDR1 and CDR2 sequences are MDHEN and SYDVKM. The trim removed 11 bases at V and 4 bases at J, leaving 12 bases unmatched.

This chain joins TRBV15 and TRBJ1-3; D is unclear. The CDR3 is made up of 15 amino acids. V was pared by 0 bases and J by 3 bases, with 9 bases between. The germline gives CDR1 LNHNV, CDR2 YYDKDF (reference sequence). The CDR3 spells CATSREPDRGNTIYF. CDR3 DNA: TGTGCCACCAGCAGAGAACCGGACCGTGGAAACACCATATATTTT.